This T cell receptor beta chain was sequenced for a study of OX40 agonist ivuxolimab in advanced cancers. Study-level information: The study enrolled dose-escalation patients with hepatocellular carcinoma, melanoma, renal cell or head and neck cancer. In three patients, partial responses were observed, one with hepatocellular carcinoma and two with cutaneous melanoma. Study observations and caveats: CD8+ T cells showed, on average, more clonal expansion than CD4+ cells.

About this clone: The antigen is undetermined.

TCRdb keeps only in-frame clones here, not all; method: immunoSEQ multiplex PCR. The sample contains about 45,000 clones, around 84% of which appear only once. The V gene's germline CDR1 is SGHNT and CDR2 YENEEA. Between the trimmed V and J ends, which lost 0 bases and 5 bases, there was a span of 19 bases. The CDR3 runs to 17 residues. This receptor was obtained from an adult with an advanced solid tumor such as melanoma, head and neck, liver or kidney cancer. The input for sequencing was CD4+ or CD8+ T cells sorted from blood, taken in a trial of the OX40 agonist ivuxolimab. J is TRBJ2-5 and V is TRBV11-3, with D perhaps matching TRBD1 (6 bases). The CDR3 here is CASSLDAAGVMGETQYF. The CDR3 DNA reads as TGTGCCAGCAGCTTAGATGCAGCAGGGGTAATGGGGGAGACCCAGTACTTC.